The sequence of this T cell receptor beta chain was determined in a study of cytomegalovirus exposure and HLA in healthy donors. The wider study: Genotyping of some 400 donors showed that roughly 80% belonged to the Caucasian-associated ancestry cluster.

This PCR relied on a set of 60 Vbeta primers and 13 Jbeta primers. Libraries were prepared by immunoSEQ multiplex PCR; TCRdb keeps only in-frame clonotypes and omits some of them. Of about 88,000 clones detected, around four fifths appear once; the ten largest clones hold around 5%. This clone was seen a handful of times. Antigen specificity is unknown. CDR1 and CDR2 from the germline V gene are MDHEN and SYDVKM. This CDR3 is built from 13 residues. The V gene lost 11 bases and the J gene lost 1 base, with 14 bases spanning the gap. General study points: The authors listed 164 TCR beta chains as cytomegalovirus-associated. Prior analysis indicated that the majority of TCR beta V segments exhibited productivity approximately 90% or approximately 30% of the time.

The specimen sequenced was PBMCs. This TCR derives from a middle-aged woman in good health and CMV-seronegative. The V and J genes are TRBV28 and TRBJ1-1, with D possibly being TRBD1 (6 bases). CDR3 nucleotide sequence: TGTGCCTGCACAGGGCGGCCGAACACTGAAGCTTTCTTT. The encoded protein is CACTGRPNTEAFF.